The T cell receptor (beta chain) described here comes from a study of T cells after yellow fever vaccination. Findings and limits, study-wide: The secondary response peaked faster, at day 5 versus 15, but was weaker.

In its sample, this clonotype was seen a few times. No antigen is known for it. TCRdb analysed the 5' RACE reads with MiXCR anew, one entry per CDR3 protein. Of under 600,000 distinct CDR3 sequences in the sample, around a fifth are singletons; the top ten hold about a sixth. The TCR originated in a man aged 18 to 29 who received the YFV17D yellow fever vaccine. The sequencing here drew on PBMCs, taken around 3 weeks after the first yellow fever vaccination.

The CDR3 DNA reads as TGTGCCAGCAGCATAAGACAGGGGGGGACAGATACGCAGTATTTT. This gives the protein CASSIRQGGTDTQYF. The chain is built from TRBV7-2 and TRBJ2-3, with 9 bases that match TRBD1. The CDR3 loop spans 15 amino acids. Looked up from germline, CDR1 is SGHTA and CDR2 is FQGNSA. J was trimmed by 3 bases and V by 5 bases; bases with no gene match: 6.